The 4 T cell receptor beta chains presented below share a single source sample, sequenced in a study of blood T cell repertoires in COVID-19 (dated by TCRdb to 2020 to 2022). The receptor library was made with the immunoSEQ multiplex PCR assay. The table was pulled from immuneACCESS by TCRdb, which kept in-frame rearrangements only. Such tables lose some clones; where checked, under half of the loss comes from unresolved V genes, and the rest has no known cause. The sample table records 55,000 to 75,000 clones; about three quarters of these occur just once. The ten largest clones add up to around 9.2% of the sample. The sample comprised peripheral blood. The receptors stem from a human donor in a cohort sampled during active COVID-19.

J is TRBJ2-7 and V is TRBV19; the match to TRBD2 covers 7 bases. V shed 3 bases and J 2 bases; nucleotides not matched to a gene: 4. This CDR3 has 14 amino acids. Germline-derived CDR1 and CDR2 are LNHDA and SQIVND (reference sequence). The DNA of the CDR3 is TGTGCCAGTAGTATTGGACTAGAGACCTACGAGCAGTACTTC. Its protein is CASSIGLETYEQYF. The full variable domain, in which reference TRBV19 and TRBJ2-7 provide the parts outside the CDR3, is DGGITQSPKYLFRKEGQNVTLSCEQNLNHDAMYWYRQDPGQGLRLIYYSQIVNDFQKGDIAEGYSVSREKKESFPLTVTSAQKNPTAFYLCASSIGLETYEQYFGPGTRLTVT.

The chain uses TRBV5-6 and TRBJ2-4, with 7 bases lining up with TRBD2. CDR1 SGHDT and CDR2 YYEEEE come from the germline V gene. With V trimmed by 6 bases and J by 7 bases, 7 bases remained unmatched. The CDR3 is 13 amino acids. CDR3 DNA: TGTGCCAGCACCAAGTGGGGGGGGAACATTCAGTACTTC. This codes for CASTKWGGNIQYF.

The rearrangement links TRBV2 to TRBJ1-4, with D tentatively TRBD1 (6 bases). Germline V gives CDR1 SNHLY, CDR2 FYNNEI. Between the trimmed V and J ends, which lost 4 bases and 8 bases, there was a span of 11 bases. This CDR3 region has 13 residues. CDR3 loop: CASSGQGREKLFF. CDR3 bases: TGTGCCAGCAGTGGGCAGGGGCGGGAAAAACTGTTTTTT.

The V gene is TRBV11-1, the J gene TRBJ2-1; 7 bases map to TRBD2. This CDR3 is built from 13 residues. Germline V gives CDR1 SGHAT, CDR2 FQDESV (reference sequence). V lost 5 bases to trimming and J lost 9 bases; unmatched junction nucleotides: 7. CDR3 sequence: CASSGRVEGEQFF. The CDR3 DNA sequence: TGTGCCAGCAGCGGGAGGGTAGAGGGTGAGCAGTTCTTC.